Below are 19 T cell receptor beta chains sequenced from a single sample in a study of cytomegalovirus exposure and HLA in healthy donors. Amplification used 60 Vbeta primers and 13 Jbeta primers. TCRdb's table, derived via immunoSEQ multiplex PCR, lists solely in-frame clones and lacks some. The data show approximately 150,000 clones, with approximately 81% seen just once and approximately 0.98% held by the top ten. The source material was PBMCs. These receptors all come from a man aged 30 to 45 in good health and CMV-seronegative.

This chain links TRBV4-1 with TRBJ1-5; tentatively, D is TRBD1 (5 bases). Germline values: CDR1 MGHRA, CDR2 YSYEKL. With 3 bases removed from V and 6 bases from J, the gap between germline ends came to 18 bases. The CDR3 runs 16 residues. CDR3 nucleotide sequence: TGCGCCAGCAGCCATCCTATCCAGGGTTTTACTCAGCCCCAGCATTTT. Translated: CASSHPIQGFTQPQHF.

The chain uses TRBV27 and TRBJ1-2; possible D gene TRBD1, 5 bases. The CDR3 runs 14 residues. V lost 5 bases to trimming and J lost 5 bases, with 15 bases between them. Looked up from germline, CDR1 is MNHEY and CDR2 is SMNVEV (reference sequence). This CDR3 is CASSTGVHTYGYTF. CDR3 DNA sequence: TGTGCCAGCAGTACAGGTGTTCATACTTATGGCTACACCTTC.

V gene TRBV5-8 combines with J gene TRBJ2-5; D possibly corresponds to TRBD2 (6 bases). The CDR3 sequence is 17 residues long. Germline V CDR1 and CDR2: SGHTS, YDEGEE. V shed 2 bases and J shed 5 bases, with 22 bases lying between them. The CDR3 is CASSFSQGGTPGETQYF. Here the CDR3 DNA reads TGTGCCAGCAGCTTTTCGCAGGGAGGAACTCCTGGGGAGACCCAGTACTTC.

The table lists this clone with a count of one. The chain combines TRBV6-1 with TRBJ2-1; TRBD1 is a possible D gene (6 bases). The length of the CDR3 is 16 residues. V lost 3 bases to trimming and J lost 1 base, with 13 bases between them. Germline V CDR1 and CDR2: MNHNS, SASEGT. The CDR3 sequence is CASSESTGSSYNEQFF. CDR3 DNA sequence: TGTGCCAGCAGTGAGTCAACAGGGAGTTCCTACAATGAGCAGTTCTTC.

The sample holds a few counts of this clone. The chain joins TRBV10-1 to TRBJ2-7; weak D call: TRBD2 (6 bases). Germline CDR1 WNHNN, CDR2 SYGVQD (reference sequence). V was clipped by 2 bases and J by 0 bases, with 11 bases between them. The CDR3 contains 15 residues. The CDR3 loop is CASSEGRGSSYEQYF. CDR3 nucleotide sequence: TGCGCCAGCAGTGAGGGACGGGGGAGCTCCTACGAGCAGTACTTC.

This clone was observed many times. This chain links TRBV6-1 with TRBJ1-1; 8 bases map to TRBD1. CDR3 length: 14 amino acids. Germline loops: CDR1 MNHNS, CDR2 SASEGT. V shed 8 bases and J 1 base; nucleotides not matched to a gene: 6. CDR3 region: CASRIQGENTEAFF. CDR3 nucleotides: TGTGCCAGCCGAATACAGGGGGAGAACACTGAAGCTTTCTTT.

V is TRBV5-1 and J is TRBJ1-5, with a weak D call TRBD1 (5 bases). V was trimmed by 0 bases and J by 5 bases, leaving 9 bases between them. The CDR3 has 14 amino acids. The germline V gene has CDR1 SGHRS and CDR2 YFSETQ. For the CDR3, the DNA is TGCGCCAGCAGCTTGGAGGCAGGGCATCAGCCCCAGCATTTT. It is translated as CASSLEAGHQPQHF.

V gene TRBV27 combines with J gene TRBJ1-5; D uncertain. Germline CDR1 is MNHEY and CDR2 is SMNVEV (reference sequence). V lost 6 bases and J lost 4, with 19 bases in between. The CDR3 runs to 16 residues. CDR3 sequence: CASSPMAVGGNQPQHF. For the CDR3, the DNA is TGTGCCAGCAGCCCCATGGCGGTCGGTGGGAATCAGCCCCAGCATTTT.

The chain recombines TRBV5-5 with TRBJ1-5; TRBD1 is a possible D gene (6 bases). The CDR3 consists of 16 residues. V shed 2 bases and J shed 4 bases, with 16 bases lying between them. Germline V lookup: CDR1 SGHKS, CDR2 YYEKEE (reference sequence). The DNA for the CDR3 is TGTGCCAGCAGCTTAACAATACAGGGCGGGAATCAGCCCCAGCATTTT. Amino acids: CASSLTIQGGNQPQHF.

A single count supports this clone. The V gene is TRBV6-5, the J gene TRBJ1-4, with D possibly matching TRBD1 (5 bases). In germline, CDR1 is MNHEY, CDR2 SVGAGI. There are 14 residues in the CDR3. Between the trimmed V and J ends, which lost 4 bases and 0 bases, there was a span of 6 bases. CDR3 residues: CASSLTATNEKLFF. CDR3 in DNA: TGTGCCAGCAGTTTGACAGCAACTAATGAAAAACTGTTTTTT.

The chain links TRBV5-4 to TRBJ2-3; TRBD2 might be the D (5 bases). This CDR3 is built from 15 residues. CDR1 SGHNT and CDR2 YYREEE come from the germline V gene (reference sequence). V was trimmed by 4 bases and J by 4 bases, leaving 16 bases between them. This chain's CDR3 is CASSRVTLVPDTQYF. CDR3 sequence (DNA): TGTGCCAGCAGCAGAGTAACACTAGTACCAGATACGCAGTATTTT. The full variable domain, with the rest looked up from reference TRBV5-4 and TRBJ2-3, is ETGVTQSPTHLIKTRGQQVTLRCSSQSGHNTVSWYQQALGQGPQFIFQYYREEENGRGNFPPRFSGLQFPNYSSELNVNALELDDSALYLCASSRVTLVPDTQYFGPGTRLTVL.

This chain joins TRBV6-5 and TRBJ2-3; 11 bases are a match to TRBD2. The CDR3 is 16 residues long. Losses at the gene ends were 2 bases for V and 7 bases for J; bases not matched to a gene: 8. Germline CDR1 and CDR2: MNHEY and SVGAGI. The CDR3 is CASSYGTSGSRNTQYF. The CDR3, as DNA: TGTGCCAGCAGTTACGGGACTAGCGGATCCAGAAATACGCAGTATTTT.

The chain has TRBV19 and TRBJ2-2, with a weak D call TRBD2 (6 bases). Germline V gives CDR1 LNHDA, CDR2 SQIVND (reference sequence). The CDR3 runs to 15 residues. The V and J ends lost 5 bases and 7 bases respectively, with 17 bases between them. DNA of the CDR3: TGTGCCAGTAGTCCTCTAGCGATTTCTAACGGGGAGCTGTTTTTT. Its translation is CASSPLAISNGELFF.

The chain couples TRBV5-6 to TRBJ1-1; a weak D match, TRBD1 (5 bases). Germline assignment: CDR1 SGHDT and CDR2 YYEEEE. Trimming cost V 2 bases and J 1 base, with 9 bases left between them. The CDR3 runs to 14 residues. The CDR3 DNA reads TGTGCCAGCAGCTTTTGGCAGGGGAACACTGAAGCTTTCTTT. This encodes CASSFWQGNTEAFF.

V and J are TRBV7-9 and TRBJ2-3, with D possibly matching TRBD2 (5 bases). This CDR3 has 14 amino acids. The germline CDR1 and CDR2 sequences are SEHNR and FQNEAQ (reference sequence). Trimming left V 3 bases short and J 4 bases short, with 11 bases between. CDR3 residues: CASSFGLRADTQYF. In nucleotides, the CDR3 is TGTGCCAGCAGCTTTGGACTGCGTGCAGATACGCAGTATTTT. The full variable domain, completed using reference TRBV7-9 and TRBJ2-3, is DTGVSQNPRHKITKRGQNVTFRCDPISEHNRLYWYRQTLGQGPEFLTYFQNEAQLEKSRLLSDRFSAERPKGSFSTLEIQRTEQGDSAMYLCASSFGLRADTQYFGPGTRLTVL.

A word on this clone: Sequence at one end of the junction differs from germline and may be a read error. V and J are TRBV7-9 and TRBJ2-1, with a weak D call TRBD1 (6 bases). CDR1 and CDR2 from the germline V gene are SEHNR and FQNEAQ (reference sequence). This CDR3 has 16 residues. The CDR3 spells CASSQRLGGLGNEQFF. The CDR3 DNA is TGTGCTAGCAGCCAGCGTTTAGGGGGTTTGGGCAATGAGCAGTTCTTC.

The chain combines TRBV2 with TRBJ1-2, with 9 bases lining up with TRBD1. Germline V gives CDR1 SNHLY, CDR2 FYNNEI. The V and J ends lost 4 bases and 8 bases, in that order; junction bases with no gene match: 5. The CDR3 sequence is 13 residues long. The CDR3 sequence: CASSGDRAGGYTF. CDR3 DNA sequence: TGTGCCAGCAGTGGGGACAGGGCCGGCGGCTACACCTTC.

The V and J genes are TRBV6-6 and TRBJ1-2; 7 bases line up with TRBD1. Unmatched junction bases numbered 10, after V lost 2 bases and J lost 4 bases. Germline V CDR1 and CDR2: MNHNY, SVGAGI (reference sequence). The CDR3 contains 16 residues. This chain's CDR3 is CASSYGGQGVGYGYTF. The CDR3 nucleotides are TGTGCCAGCAGTTACGGGGGGCAGGGGGTGGGCTATGGCTACACCTTC.

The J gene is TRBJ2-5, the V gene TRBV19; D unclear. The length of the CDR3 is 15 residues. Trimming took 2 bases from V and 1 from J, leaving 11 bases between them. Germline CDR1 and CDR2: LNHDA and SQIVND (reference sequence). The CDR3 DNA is TGTGCCAGTAGTATATTCCGAGGTTTCCAAGAGACCCAGTACTTC. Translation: CASSIFRGFQETQYF.